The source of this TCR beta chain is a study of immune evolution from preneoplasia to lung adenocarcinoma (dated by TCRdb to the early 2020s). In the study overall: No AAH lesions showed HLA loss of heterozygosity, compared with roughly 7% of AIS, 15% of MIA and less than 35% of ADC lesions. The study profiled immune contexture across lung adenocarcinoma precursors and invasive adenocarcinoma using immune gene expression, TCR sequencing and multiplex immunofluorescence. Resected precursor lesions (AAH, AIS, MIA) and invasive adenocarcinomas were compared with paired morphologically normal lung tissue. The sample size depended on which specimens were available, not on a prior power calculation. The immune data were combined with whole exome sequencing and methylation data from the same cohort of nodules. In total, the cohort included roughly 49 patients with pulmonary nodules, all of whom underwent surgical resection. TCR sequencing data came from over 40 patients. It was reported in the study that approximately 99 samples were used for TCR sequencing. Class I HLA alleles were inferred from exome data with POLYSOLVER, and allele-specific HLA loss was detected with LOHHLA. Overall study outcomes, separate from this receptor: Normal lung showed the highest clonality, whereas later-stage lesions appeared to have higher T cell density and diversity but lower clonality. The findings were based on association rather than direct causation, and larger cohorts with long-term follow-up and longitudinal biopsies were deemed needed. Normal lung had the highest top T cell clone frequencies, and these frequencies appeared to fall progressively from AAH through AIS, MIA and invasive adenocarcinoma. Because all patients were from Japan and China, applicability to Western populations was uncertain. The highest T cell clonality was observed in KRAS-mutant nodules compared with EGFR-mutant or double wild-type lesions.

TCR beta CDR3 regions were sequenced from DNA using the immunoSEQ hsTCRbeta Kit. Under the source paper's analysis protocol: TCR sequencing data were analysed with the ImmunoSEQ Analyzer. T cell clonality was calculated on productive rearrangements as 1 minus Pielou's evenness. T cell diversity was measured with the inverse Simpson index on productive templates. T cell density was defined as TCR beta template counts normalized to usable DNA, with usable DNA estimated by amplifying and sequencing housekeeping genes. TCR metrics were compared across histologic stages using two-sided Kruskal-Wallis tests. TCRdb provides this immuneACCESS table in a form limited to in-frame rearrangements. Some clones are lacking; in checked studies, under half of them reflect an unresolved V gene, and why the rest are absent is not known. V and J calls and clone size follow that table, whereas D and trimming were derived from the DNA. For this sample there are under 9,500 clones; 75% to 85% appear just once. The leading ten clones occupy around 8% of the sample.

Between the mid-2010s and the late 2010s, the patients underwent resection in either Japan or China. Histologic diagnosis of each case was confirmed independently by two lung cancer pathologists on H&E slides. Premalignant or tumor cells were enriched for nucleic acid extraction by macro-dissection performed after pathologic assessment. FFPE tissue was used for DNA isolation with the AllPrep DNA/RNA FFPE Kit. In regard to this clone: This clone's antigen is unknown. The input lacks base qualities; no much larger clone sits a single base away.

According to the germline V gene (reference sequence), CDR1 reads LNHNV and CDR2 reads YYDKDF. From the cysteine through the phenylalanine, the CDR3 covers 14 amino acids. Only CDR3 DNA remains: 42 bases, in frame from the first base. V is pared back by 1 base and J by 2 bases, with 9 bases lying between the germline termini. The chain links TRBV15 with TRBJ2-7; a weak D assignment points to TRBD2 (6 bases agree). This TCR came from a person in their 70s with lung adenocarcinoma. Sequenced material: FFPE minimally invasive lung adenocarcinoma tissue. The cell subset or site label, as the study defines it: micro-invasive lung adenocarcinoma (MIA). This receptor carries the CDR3 CATSRGGAPYEQYF. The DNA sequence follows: TGTGCCACCAGCAGAGGCGGGGCCCCCTACGAGCAGTACTTC.